This is a list of T cell receptor beta chains from one sample in a study of blood T cell repertoires in COVID-19. The data were produced by immunoSEQ multiplex PCR, yet TCRdb's version contains in-frame clones alone and is incomplete. The sample records 200,000 to 300,000 clones, 70% to 90% being singletons. Sequenced sample: peripheral blood. These receptors all stem from a man aged 18 to 30 with active or convalescent COVID-19. CDR3s include the opening cysteine and the closing phenylalanine or tryptophan. Each record gives: V gene, D gene, J gene, clone size, CDR3 DNA, CDR3 protein. A D gene is named only where the DNA matches it firmly. Only part of the rows carry a size: once, few, many, or a class if the clone is expanded.

V gene: TRBV6-2/TRBV6-3
D gene: -
J gene: TRBJ1-1
clone size: -
CDR3 DNA: TGTGCCAGCAGTTACTCCAGGGCCCCGAACACTGAAGCTTTCTTT
CDR3 protein: CASSYSRAPNTEAFF

V gene: TRBV7-9
D gene: -
J gene: TRBJ2-7
clone size: once
CDR3 DNA: TGTGCCAGCAGCAGCGGGCTCCTAAATGAGCAGTACTTC
CDR3 protein: CASSSGLLNEQYF

V gene: TRBV6-2/TRBV6-3
D gene: TRBD1
J gene: TRBJ2-7
clone size: once
CDR3 DNA: TGTGCCAGCAGTCTCCGACAGGGCCGTTCATACGAGCAGTACTTC
CDR3 protein: CASSLRQGRSYEQYF

V gene: TRBV4-3
D gene: TRBD2
J gene: TRBJ2-1
clone size: -
CDR3 DNA: TGCGCCAGCAGCCAAGTAAGAATGGGCAGGGGACTAGCGGAGTACAATGAGCAGTTCTTC
CDR3 protein: CASSQVRMGRGLAEYNEQFF

V gene: TRBV11-2
D gene: -
J gene: TRBJ2-1
clone size: -
CDR3 DNA: TGTGCCAGCAGCCTCCGCCACAGGGTGGCCTACAATGAGCAGTTCTTC
CDR3 protein: CASSLRHRVAYNEQFF

V gene: TRBV19
D gene: -
J gene: TRBJ2-1
clone size: -
CDR3 DNA: TGTGCCAGTAGTATTACAGGGCCTGAGCAGTTCTTC
CDR3 protein: CASSITGPEQFF

V gene: TRBV18
D gene: TRBD1
J gene: TRBJ2-5
clone size: -
CDR3 DNA: TGTGCCAGCTCACCCCCGGGACAGGGTAGCGAGACCCAGTACTTC
CDR3 protein: CASSPPGQGSETQYF

V gene: TRBV4-1
D gene: -
J gene: TRBJ2-1
clone size: once
CDR3 DNA: TGCGCCAGCAGCCAAGACCCAGGGATTCGGCACAATGAGCAGTTCTTC
CDR3 protein: CASSQDPGIRHNEQFF

V gene: TRBV19
D gene: -
J gene: TRBJ1-4
clone size: -
CDR3 DNA: TGTGCCAGTAGTCGAAGTATCGACTCACGGAGGACTAATGAAAAACTGTTTTTT
CDR3 protein: CASSRSIDSRRTNEKLFF

V gene: TRBV19
D gene: -
J gene: TRBJ2-1
clone size: -
CDR3 DNA: TGTGCCAGTAGCCAGACAGGAAGAGACTACAATGAGCAGTTCTTC
CDR3 protein: CASSQTGRDYNEQFF

V gene: TRBV28
D gene: -
J gene: TRBJ1-1
clone size: -
CDR3 DNA: TGTGCCACTAGCCCAAGGAGGACTGAAGCTTTCTTT
CDR3 protein: CATSPRRTEAFF

V gene: TRBV6-1
D gene: -
J gene: TRBJ2-3
clone size: -
CDR3 DNA: TGTGCCAGCAGCGAAGCCCGGGGGACTCATACGCAGTATTTT
CDR3 protein: CASSEARGTHTQYF

V gene: TRBV7-9
D gene: -
J gene: TRBJ1-2
clone size: -
CDR3 DNA: TGTGCCAGCAGAATCGGAGGGTTTGGCATGGGGGGCTACACCTTC
CDR3 protein: CASRIGGFGMGGYTF

V gene: TRBV5-6
D gene: TRBD2
J gene: TRBJ2-7
clone size: few
CDR3 DNA: TGTGCCAGCAGTTCTAGCGGGAAGACCTACGAGCAGTACTTC
CDR3 protein: CASSSSGKTYEQYF

V gene: TRBV12-5
D gene: TRBD1
J gene: TRBJ1-6
clone size: -
CDR3 DNA: TGTGCTAGTGGTTTGGTAGGGACAGGGCGTAATTCACCCCTCCACTTT
CDR3 protein: CASGLVGTGRNSPLHF

V gene: TRBV4-3
D gene: -
J gene: TRBJ1-2
clone size: -
CDR3 DNA: TGCGCCAGCAGCCAAACGGACAGACTCTATGGCTACACCTTC
CDR3 protein: CASSQTDRLYGYTF

V gene: TRBV12-3/TRBV12-4
D gene: TRBD2
J gene: TRBJ2-3
clone size: -
CDR3 DNA: TGTGCCAGCAGTTTAACTAGCGGGGGGGCGGCGTATTTT
CDR3 protein: CASSLTSGGAAYF

V gene: TRBV13
D gene: -
J gene: TRBJ1-3
clone size: -
CDR3 DNA: TGTGCCAGCAGCTTGACCCTAGGGGACTCTGGAAACACCATATATTTT
CDR3 protein: CASSLTLGDSGNTIYF

V gene: TRBV9
D gene: -
J gene: TRBJ2-1
clone size: -
CDR3 DNA: TGTGCCAGCGCCCCCCAGAGGCCAGTCAGTTACAATGAGCAGTTCTTC
CDR3 protein: CASAPQRPVSYNEQFF

V gene: TRBV6-5
D gene: TRBD1
J gene: TRBJ1-1
clone size: -
CDR3 DNA: TGTGCCAGCAGTCCAACGGACAGGGGAGGCACTGAAGCTTTCTTT
CDR3 protein: CASSPTDRGGTEAFF

V gene: TRBV15
D gene: -
J gene: TRBJ1-1
clone size: once
CDR3 DNA: TGTGCCACCAGCAGAGATTTAAGTGGAGCGGATAGTCACGCTTTCTTT
CDR3 protein: CATSRDLSGADSHAFF

V gene: TRBV13
D gene: -
J gene: TRBJ1-2
clone size: -
CDR3 DNA: TGTGCCAGCAGCCCGCGGGGACGCTATGGCTACACCTTC
CDR3 protein: CASSPRGRYGYTF

V gene: TRBV20-1
D gene: -
J gene: TRBJ2-7
clone size: -
CDR3 DNA: TGCAGTATCCCGTCCTCCTACGAGCAGTACTTC
CDR3 protein: CSIPSSYEQYF

V gene: TRBV11-1
D gene: TRBD2
J gene: TRBJ2-7
clone size: -
CDR3 DNA: TGTGCCAGCAGCTCCTCTAGCGGTATCTCCTACGAGCAGTACTTC
CDR3 protein: CASSSSSGISYEQYF

V gene: TRBV5-1
D gene: TRBD1
J gene: TRBJ2-7
clone size: -
CDR3 DNA: TGCGCCAGCAGCTTGGGGGGGACAGGAGCCTACGAGCAGTACTTC
CDR3 protein: CASSLGGTGAYEQYF

V gene: TRBV5-4
D gene: TRBD1
J gene: TRBJ1-2
clone size: -
CDR3 DNA: TGTGCCAGCAGCTTGGTGGTCGGGACAGAATATGGCTACACCTTC
CDR3 protein: CASSLVVGTEYGYTF

V gene: TRBV5-1
D gene: -
J gene: TRBJ1-4
clone size: -
CDR3 DNA: TGCGCCAGCAGCTTGGAGCGGGTCGAAAAACTGTTTTTT
CDR3 protein: CASSLERVEKLFF

V gene: TRBV4-1
D gene: -
J gene: TRBJ2-2
clone size: -
CDR3 DNA: TGCGCCAGCAGCCAAGAGGGGGCGGGAGTCACCGGGGAGCTGTTTTTT
CDR3 protein: CASSQEGAGVTGELFF

V gene: TRBV18
D gene: TRBD1
J gene: TRBJ2-1
clone size: -
CDR3 DNA: TGTGCCAGCTCACCGCCGGGACAGGGCTACAATGAGCAGTTCTTC
CDR3 protein: CASSPPGQGYNEQFF

V gene: TRBV25-1
D gene: TRBD1
J gene: TRBJ2-7
clone size: -
CDR3 DNA: TGTGCCAGCAGTAGATCGTCGACAGGGGCCTACGAGCAGTACTTC
CDR3 protein: CASSRSSTGAYEQYF

V gene: TRBV21-1
D gene: -
J gene: TRBJ2-7
clone size: -
CDR3 DNA: TGTGCCAGCAGCACCAACACTAGCGGACCCTCCTACGAGCAGTACTTC
CDR3 protein: CASSTNTSGPSYEQYF

V gene: TRBV15
D gene: -
J gene: TRBJ2-3
clone size: -
CDR3 DNA: TGTGCCACCAGCAGAGATCCTGCAGGGATGGCCGCAAATACGCAGTATTTT
CDR3 protein: CATSRDPAGMAANTQYF

V gene: TRBV12-3/TRBV12-4
D gene: -
J gene: TRBJ1-1
clone size: -
CDR3 DNA: TGTGCCAGCAGCTATCGAAGCACTGAAGCTTTCTTT
CDR3 protein: CASSYRSTEAFF

V gene: TRBV19
D gene: -
J gene: TRBJ1-2
clone size: once
CDR3 DNA: TGTGCCAGTAGTATATCAGGGGTCGCTGGCTACACCTTC
CDR3 protein: CASSISGVAGYTF